The TCR beta chain under discussion was sequenced for a study of shared T cell receptors in the human thymus. The method was immunoSEQ multiplex PCR; TCRdb's version includes in-frame clones alone and lacks a portion of them. The data hold 500,000 to 850,000 clones, with more than 70% observed a single time. The sample was also reused in another study, on human thymus T cells. From that paper: Thymic and blood repertoires seemed to show skewed V and J gene use. Related studies found that unrelated individuals share highly overlapping thymic repertoires.

The sequencing input was thymocytes. This receptor was identified in a boy younger than two with a congenital heart defect.

As DNA, the CDR3 is TGTGCCAGCAGCTTTCGGGGGGACTACACAGATACGCAGTATTTT. It yields the protein CASSFRGDYTDTQYF. V and J are TRBV5-5 and TRBJ2-3; 7 nucleotides match TRBD2. Trimming at V came to 2 bases and at J to 2 bases, leaving 5 bases not matched to a gene. This CDR3 is built from 15 residues. Per germline, CDR1 SGHKS and CDR2 YYEKEE (reference sequence). The full variable domain, rest sourced from reference TRBV5-5 and TRBJ2-3, is DAGVTQSPTHLIKTRGQQVTLRCSPISGHKSVSWYQQVLGQGPQFIFQYYEKEERGRGNFPDRFSARQFPNYSSELNVNALLLGDSALYLCASSFRGDYTDTQYFGPGTRLTVL.